This passage covers 10 T cell receptor beta chains from one sample sequenced in a study of blood T cell repertoires in COVID-19. Generated by immunoSEQ multiplex PCR, the TCRdb table keeps only in-frame clones and is missing some. The sample contains 55,000 to 75,000 clones, around 77% of which appear only once. Source material: peripheral blood. These receptors all come from a man older than 75 with active or convalescent COVID-19.

In this sample, this clone turned up once. This rearrangement joins TRBV28 to TRBJ2-3; 7 positions agree with TRBD2. The CDR3 has 16 amino acids. J gave up 0 bases and V 2 bases, and 5 bases lay outside the gene matches. Germline V gene data show CDR1 as MDHEN and CDR2 as SYDVKM. CDR3 DNA: TGTGCCAGCAGTTTAGGGGGGGTATGGAGCACAGATACGCAGTATTTT. It translates to CASSLGGVWSTDTQYF.

This clone was seen only a few times. The genes are TRBV18 and TRBJ2-7, with 9 bases lining up with TRBD1. V trimming: 0 bases; J trimming: 7 bases; junction bases outside the gene matches: 10. There are 16 residues in the CDR3. Germline-derived CDR1 and CDR2 are KGHSH and LQKENI. The CDR3 sequence: CASSPPPGTGLGEQYF. In DNA form, the CDR3 reads TGTGCCAGCTCACCACCGCCGGGGACAGGGCTCGGGGAGCAGTACTTC. The variable domain in full, completed from reference TRBV18 and TRBJ2-7, reads NAGVMQNPRHLVRRRGQEARLRCSPMKGHSHVYWYRQLPEEGLKFMVYLQKENIIDESGMPKERFSAEFPKEGPSILRIQQVVRGDSAAYFCASSPPPGTGLGEQYFGPGTRLTVT.

This clone was seen a single time. V gene TRBV5-1 combines with J gene TRBJ2-2, with D perhaps matching TRBD2 (6 bases). The length of the CDR3 is 17 residues. Germline V lookup: CDR1 SGHRS, CDR2 YFSETQ. V lost 1 base, J lost 2 bases, and 15 bases lay in between. This chain's CDR3 is CASSLWLAGTNTGELFF. As DNA, the CDR3 is TGCGCCAGCAGCTTGTGGTTGGCGGGGACCAACACCGGGGAGCTGTTTTTT.

The genes are TRBV6-2 or TRBV6-3 and TRBJ2-3; D is uncertain. The CDR3 loop spans 11 amino acids. The V and J ends lost 1 base and 7 bases respectively, with 3 bases between them. Looked up from germline, CDR1 is MNHEY and CDR2 is SVGEGT. The CDR3: CASSYFNTQYF. The CDR3 DNA is TGTGCCAGCAGTTACTTCAATACGCAGTATTTT.

The V and J genes are TRBV9 and TRBJ1-2; 7 bases map to TRBD1. The germline V gene has CDR1 SGDLS and CDR2 YYNGEE. The CDR3 extends over 13 amino acids. V gave up 2 bases and J gave up 7 bases; unmatched junction bases: 5. CDR3 sequence (DNA): TGTGCCAGCAGCGTCTCGGACAGGAGTGGCTACACCTTC. Its protein is CASSVSDRSGYTF.

The chain is built from TRBV6-6 and TRBJ1-1; D is unclear. This CDR3 contains 12 residues. Trimming took off 6 bases at V and 3 bases at J, with 8 bases between the two ends. The V gene's germline CDR1 is MNHNY and CDR2 SVGAGI (reference sequence). CDR3 nucleotides: TGTGCCAGCAGGACCCAGGACACTGAAGCTTTCTTT. It encodes CASRTQDTEAFF.

The rearrangement joins TRBV29-1 to TRBJ1-2; no clear D. The CDR3 totals 13 residues. CDR1 is SQVTM, CDR2 ANQGSEA, per germline. V dropped 0 bases and J dropped 9 bases, with 14 bases sitting between them. CDR3 loop: CSVEDPISGSYTF. The CDR3, as DNA: TGCAGCGTTGAAGATCCCATCTCGGGGAGCTACACCTTC.

The V call is TRBV11-2, the J call TRBJ1-2; 8 positions agree with TRBD1. Germline V gene sequence: CDR1 SGHAT, CDR2 FQNNGV. This CDR3 is 13 amino acids long. The J segment lost 4 bases and the V segment lost 5 bases, leaving 3 bases of the junction unmatched. This CDR3 reads CASSLGQVYGYTF. The DNA of the CDR3 is TGTGCCAGCAGCCTGGGACAGGTCTATGGCTACACCTTC.

The chain carries TRBV24-1 and TRBJ2-3, with a possible D match to TRBD2 (6 bases). The CDR3 is 15 residues long. V lost 3 bases to trimming and J lost 0 bases, with 9 bases between them. The V gene's germline CDR1 is KGHDR and CDR2 SFDVKD. The CDR3 sequence is CATSDGGFSTDTQYF. The CDR3 DNA follows: TGTGCCACCAGTGATGGGGGGTTTAGCACAGATACGCAGTATTTT.

This clone has just one count. The chain couples TRBV2 to TRBJ2-2; 10 positions agree with TRBD1. The V gene's germline CDR1 is SNHLY and CDR2 FYNNEI. The junction had 9 bases not matched to a gene; V was cut back by 11 bases and J by 6 bases. CDR3 length equals 14 residues. The CDR3 nucleotides are TGTGCCCGTACCGGGACAGGGGTGGCCGGGGAGCTGTTTTTT. This gives the protein CARTGTGVAGELFF.